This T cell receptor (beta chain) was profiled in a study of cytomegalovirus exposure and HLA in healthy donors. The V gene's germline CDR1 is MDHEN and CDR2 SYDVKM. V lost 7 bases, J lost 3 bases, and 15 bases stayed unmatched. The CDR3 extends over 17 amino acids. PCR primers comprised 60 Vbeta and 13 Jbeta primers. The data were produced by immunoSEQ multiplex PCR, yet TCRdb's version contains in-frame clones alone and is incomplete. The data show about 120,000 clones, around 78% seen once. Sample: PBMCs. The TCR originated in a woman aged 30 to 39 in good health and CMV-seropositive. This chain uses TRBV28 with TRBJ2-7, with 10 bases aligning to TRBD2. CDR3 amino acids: CASTVTIGAGGLYEQYF. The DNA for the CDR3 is TGTGCCAGCACTGTTACCATCGGAGCGGGGGGGCTCTACGAGCAGTACTTC.